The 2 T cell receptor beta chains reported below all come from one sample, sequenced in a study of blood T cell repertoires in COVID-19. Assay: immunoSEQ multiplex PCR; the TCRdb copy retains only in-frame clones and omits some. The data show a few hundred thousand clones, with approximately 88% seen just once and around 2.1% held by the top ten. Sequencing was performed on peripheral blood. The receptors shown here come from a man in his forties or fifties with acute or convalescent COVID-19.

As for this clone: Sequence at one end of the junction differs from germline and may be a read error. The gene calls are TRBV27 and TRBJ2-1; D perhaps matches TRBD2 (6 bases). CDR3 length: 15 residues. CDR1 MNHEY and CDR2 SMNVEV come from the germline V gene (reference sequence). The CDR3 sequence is CASSLTGTVYSEQFF. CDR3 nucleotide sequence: TGTGCCAGCAGTCTGACCGGGACTGTGTACAGTGAGCAGTTCTTC.

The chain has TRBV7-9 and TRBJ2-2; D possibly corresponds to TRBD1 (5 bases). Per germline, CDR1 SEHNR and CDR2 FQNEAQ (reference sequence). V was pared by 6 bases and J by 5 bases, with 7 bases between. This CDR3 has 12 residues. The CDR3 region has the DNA TGTGCCAGCAGTTCAGGGACCGGGGAGCTGTTTTTT. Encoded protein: CASSSGTGELFF.